These T cell receptor beta chains were read from a single sample in a study of blood T cell repertoires in COVID-19. The data were produced by immunoSEQ multiplex PCR, yet TCRdb's version contains in-frame clones alone and is incomplete. There are under 150,000 clones in the sample; about three quarters occur only once, and 2.5% to 3% lies in the top ten. Sequenced input: PBMCs or T cells enriched from blood (not recorded which). The receptors come from a woman aged 45-60 years who had recovered from COVID-19. CDR3s leave out the opening cysteine and the closing phenylalanine or tryptophan. The D gene is left open where the match is weak.

D,V,CDR3
NA,TRBV7-9,ASSKGTSYNSPLH
TRBD1,TRBV27,ASSFDRGTEAF
NA,TRBV7-7,ASSLGTSWQETQY
NA,TRBV5-1,ASSSDWQEKLF
NA,TRBV2,ASTTGVPTDTQY
TRBD1,TRBV24-1,ATSVDRGRTGELF
TRBD1,TRBV18,ASSPLGTGWTGELF
NA,TRBV3-1/TRBV3-2,ASSTPGHLNTEAF
NA,TRBV19,ASSITRGKDIQY
TRBD1,TRBV25-1,ASSATGVGYT
NA,TRBV3-1/TRBV3-2,ASSQDSRGTGELF
TRBD2,TRBV3-1/TRBV3-2,ASSHRGTSGGEVQETQY
TRBD1,TRBV29-1,SVERGLEGTIY
NA,TRBV4-1,ASSQLREGSTEAF
NA,TRBV5-6,ASSPPDTRYGYT
NA,TRBV7-6,ASSPYPADEQY
NA,TRBV25-1,ASSDGYGYT
TRBD2,TRBV5-4,ASSRTSGGAGYNEQF
TRBD1,TRBV11-3,ASTRTGGDYEQY
NA,TRBV5-6,ASSSGVSPNTEAF
NA,TRBV11-2,ASSLVQITYEQY
NA,TRBV5-4,ASSLARSYNEQF
NA,TRBV6-5,ASNRPGETGELF
NA,TRBV30,AWSVRGGANYGYT
TRBD1,TRBV10-1,ASRGGQGFEKLF
NA,TRBV7-6,ASSPFTGTNSPLH
NA,TRBV7-3,ASSLMAGRKNNEQF
TRBD2,TRBV10-3,AISESGTSGGGRRETQY
TRBD1,TRBV4-1,ASSKNRGSYNEQF
TRBD1,TRBV27,ASSRNRGDGETQY
TRBD1,TRBV18,ASSPRGQAANEKLF
NA,TRBV11-3,ASSLGTVVGTQY
TRBD1,TRBV9,ASSVAGGGRTDTQY
TRBD2,TRBV7-3,ASSAVLAGGSDTQY
TRBD2,TRBV5-4,ASSLGTLAGSSYNEQF
NA,TRBV12-3/TRBV12-4,ASSSQPGYGYT
TRBD1,TRBV13,ASSHPGQNYGYT
NA,TRBV3-1/TRBV3-2,ASSQSGPYGYT
NA,TRBV7-9,ASSPPENTGELF
NA,TRBV5-1,ASSETVNYGYT
TRBD2,TRBV27,ASSYGTSNRETQY
NA,TRBV12-3/TRBV12-4,ASTFSNEQF
NA,TRBV28,ASSTDNEKLF